The TCR beta chain described here comes from a study of T cells in Graves' hyperthyroidism and ophthalmopathy. RNA transcripts served as the template for amplifying TCR beta CDR3 regions. The HTBI set primed first-round TCR CDR3 RT-PCR. Each CDR3 protein is one row after TCRdb ran MiXCR on the multiplex PCR reads. Here the sample spans nearly 600,000 distinct CDR3 sequences, 12% to 15% being singletons. With V trimmed by 6 bases and J by 7 bases, 10 bases remained unmatched. Germline V lookup: CDR1 ENHRY, CDR2 SYGVKD. The CDR3 is 14 amino acids. Patients with ophthalmopathy all had a Clinical Activity Score of at least 3, a NOSPECS grade of at least 4 and duration under 3 months. PBMCs were collected from a roughly 9.7 ml volume of fresh peripheral blood. Broader study findings: Most thyroid clonotypes with frequency above 0.001 were detected in blood.

As for this clonotype: What it binds is unknown.

Sequencing used blood. The TCR sequence derives from a young woman with Graves' ophthalmopathy. This chain links TRBV10-3 with TRBJ1-2; 8 positions match TRBD1. CDR3 in DNA: TGTGCCATCAGGGGGGACAGGATGCGGGTTGGCTACACCTTC. Amino acids: CAIRGDRMRVGYTF.